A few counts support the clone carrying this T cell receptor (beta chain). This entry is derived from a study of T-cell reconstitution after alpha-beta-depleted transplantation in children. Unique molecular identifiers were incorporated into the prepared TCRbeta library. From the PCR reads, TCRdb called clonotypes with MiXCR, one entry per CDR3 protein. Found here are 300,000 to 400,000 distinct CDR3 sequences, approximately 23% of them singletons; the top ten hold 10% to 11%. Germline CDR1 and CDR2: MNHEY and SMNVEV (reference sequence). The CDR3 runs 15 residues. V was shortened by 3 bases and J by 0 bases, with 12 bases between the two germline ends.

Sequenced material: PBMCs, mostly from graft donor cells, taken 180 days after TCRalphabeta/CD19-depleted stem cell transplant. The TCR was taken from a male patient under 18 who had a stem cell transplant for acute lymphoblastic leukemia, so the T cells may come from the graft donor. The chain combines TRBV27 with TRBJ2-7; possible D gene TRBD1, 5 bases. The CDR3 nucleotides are TGTGCCAGCAGTTTGACAGCCCTCTCCTCCTACGAGCAGTACTTC. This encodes CASSLTALSSYEQYF.